Below, one TCR beta chain is given with its context. Its antigen remains unidentified. Time point denoted: patch test 1, 2 weeks after DPC sensitization. Sample treatment: therapeutic diphenylcyclopropenone sensitization with weekly scalp DPC. Prior to each patch test being applied, blood was drawn. This specimen belongs to a study of human T cells and chemical hapten exposure. V gave up 6 bases and J gave up 6 bases; unmatched junction bases: 9. The CDR3 covers 14 residues. In TCRdb, the RACE reads were re-called with MiXCR into one record per CDR3 protein. The sample holds over 75,000 distinct CDR3 sequences, about 7.5% seen once. Study-level findings and limits: Significantly more large CDR3 similarity clusters arose among expanded TCRs than among controls.

The material was whole blood, obtained in connection with sensitization to the hapten diphenylcyclopropenone (DPC). This TCR came from a woman younger than 45 with alopecia areata. Some clones in this sample may be carry-over from other donors' samples. The V call is TRBV12-3 or TRBV12-4, the J call TRBJ1-2; TRBD1 matches 8 bases. The CDR3 coding sequence is TGTGCCAGCAGACGGACAGGGAGCTCTGATGGCTACACCTTC. Protein: CASRRTGSSDGYTF.